Presented here are 10 T cell receptor beta chains from one specimen sequenced in a study of radiotherapy plus CTLA-4 blockade in lung cancer. Clones were sequenced by immunoSEQ multiplex PCR, and TCRdb holds only the in-frame ones, with some missing. The data show 55,000 to 80,000 clones, around 82% seen once. The input for sequencing was peripheral blood, taken from a patient treated with radiotherapy plus ipilimumab. The receptors shown here come from a human donor with non-small cell lung cancer who had a complete response to radiotherapy plus ipilimumab.

This clone appeared a single time. The chain is built from TRBV27 and TRBJ1-2, with 9 bases matching TRBD1. Germline V gene sequence: CDR1 MNHEY, CDR2 SMNVEV (reference sequence). This CDR3 is 14 amino acids long. After removal of 6 bases from V and 0 bases from J, the junction contained 2 bases not matched to a gene. The CDR3 DNA sequence: TGTGCCAGCAGCTGGGACAGGGCTAACTATGGCTACACCTTC. Protein sequence: CASSWDRANYGYTF.

The chain combines TRBV7-2 with TRBJ2-3; the match to TRBD2 covers 10 bases. The CDR3 is 15 residues long. V shed 7 bases, J shed 4 bases, and the junction held 8 bases outside the gene matches. Germline CDR1 and CDR2: SGHTA and FQGNSA. This CDR3 reads CASTAPSGGADTQYF. For the CDR3, the DNA is TGTGCCAGCACCGCCCCTAGCGGGGGTGCAGATACGCAGTATTTT.

The chain recombines TRBV5-8 with TRBJ2-3; unclear D gene. V was cut by 4 bases and J by 2 bases, with 11 bases left in between. CDR3 length equals 14 residues. Germline V lookup: CDR1 SGHTS, CDR2 YDEGEE. CDR3 sequence reads: CASSPGGYTDTQYF. CDR3 nucleotides: TGTGCCAGCAGCCCGGGTGGATACACAGATACGCAGTATTTT.

This clone was counted once. The chain links TRBV11-3 to TRBJ1-3; D not resolved. Germline V gene sequence: CDR1 SGHNT, CDR2 YENEEA. V was shortened by 5 bases and J by 0 bases, with 8 bases between the two germline ends. The length of the CDR3 is 14 residues. CDR3 in amino acids: CASSPRTSGNTIYF. CDR3 in DNA: TGTGCCAGCAGCCCCCGGACCTCTGGAAACACCATATATTTT.

The rearrangement joins TRBV18 to TRBJ2-2; 11 bases are a match to TRBD2. Germline CDR1 KGHSH, CDR2 LQKENI. V lost 4 bases, J lost 5 bases, and 15 bases stayed unmatched. The CDR3 sequence is 19 residues long. CDR3 DNA sequence: TGTGCCAGCTCACTCGCCCAGCTTACTAGCGGGAGACCGACCGGGGAGCTGTTTTTT. Translating it yields CASSLAQLTSGRPTGELFF.

The rearrangement uses TRBV10-3 and TRBJ2-1; possible D gene TRBD1, 6 bases. Trimming took 6 bases from V and 0 from J, leaving 12 bases between them. The germline CDR1 and CDR2 sequences are ENHRY and SYGVKD. This CDR3 has 15 residues. The CDR3 is CAIRDSKSSYNEQFF. The CDR3 coding sequence is TGTGCCATCAGGGACAGTAAGAGCTCCTACAATGAGCAGTTCTTC.

The genes are TRBV4-1 and TRBJ1-1; TRBD1 matches at 7 bases. V trimming: 0 bases; J trimming: 5 bases; junction bases outside the gene matches: 9. The CDR3 covers 16 residues. Germline assignment: CDR1 MGHRA and CDR2 YSYEKL. The CDR3 sequence: CASSQEFQGDWTEAFF. In nucleotides, the CDR3 is TGCGCCAGCAGCCAAGAATTCCAGGGGGATTGGACTGAAGCTTTCTTT.

This clone has a handful of counts. This chain links TRBV18 with TRBJ1-5; weak D call: TRBD1 (5 bases). CDR3 size: 13 residues. Trimming cost V 3 bases and J 7 bases, with 10 bases left between them. CDR1 and CDR2 from the germline V gene are KGHSH and LQKENI. The CDR3 DNA reads as TGTGCCAGCTCACCCTCCAGGGAACAGCCCCAGCATTTT. Translated: CASSPSREQPQHF. Combining the CDR3 with reference TRBV18 and TRBJ1-5 gives the whole variable domain NAGVMQNPRHLVRRRGQEARLRCSPMKGHSHVYWYRQLPEEGLKFMVYLQKENIIDESGMPKERFSAEFPKEGPSILRIQQVVRGDSAAYFCASSPSREQPQHFGDGTRLSIL.

This chain joins TRBV10-2 and TRBJ1-2; no reliable D call. The germline V gene has CDR1 WSHSY and CDR2 SAAADI. V was cut by 8 bases and J by 4 bases, with 17 bases left in between. This CDR3 region has 14 residues. As DNA, the CDR3 is TGCGCCAGCCGGCGAGGTTCGGAAGGCTATGGCTACACCTTC. It specifies CASRRGSEGYGYTF.

This clone turned up a few times. The chain employs TRBV6-1 and TRBJ1-5; unclear D gene. Per germline, CDR1 MNHNS and CDR2 SASEGT. V was trimmed by 4 bases and J by 2 bases, leaving 6 bases between them. CDR3 size: 13 residues. CDR3 coding DNA: TGTGCCAGCAGTGGATCGGGCAATCAGCCCCAGCATTTT. Its translation is CASSGSGNQPQHF.